The following is a T cell receptor (beta chain) sequence with its context. The antigen remains undetermined. Unmatched junction bases numbered 11, after V lost 0 bases and J lost 3 bases. There are 18 residues in the CDR3. The germline gives CDR1 SGDLS, CDR2 YYNGEE. The data were obtained in a study of a mutant IDH1 vaccine in newly diagnosed glioma. Overall study context: Radiotherapy alone preceded vaccination by 4-6 weeks; alternatively, vaccination started with temozolomide cycles. Earlier therapy was either radiotherapy, temozolomide, or both, and most got both. Study results and caveats: Pseudoprogression appeared independent of alterations in top peripheral clonotypes.

Clones were sequenced by immunoSEQ multiplex PCR, and TCRdb holds only the in-frame ones, with some missing. This sample has 60,000 or so clones, with about 89% found just once. Time point described: week 11, during vaccination. Vaccine doses each comprised 300 ug of mutant IDH1 20-mer peptide, with topical imiquimod. Astrocytomas that were new, WHO grade 3 or 4, IDH1-mutant and ATRX-lost were present in the donors. The TCR originated in a man aged 40-49 years with glioma. The starting material was PBMCs, obtained from a glioma patient whose treatment included an IDH1 peptide vaccine. This sequence joins TRBV9 and TRBJ2-3, with 9 bases matching TRBD1. CDR3 coding DNA: TGTGCCAGCAGCGTAGGAGGACAGGGGCGATCGGTGACAGATACGCAGTATTTT. As protein: CASSVGGQGRSVTDTQYF.